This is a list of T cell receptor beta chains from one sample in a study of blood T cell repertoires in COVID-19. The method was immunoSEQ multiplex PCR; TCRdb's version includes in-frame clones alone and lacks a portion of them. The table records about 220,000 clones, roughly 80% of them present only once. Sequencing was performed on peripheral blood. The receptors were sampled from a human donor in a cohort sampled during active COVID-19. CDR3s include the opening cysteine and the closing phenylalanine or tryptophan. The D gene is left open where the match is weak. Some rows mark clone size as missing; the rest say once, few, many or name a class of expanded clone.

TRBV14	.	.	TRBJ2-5	TGTGCCAGCAACCTGGGACAACACAGTGAGACCCAGTACTTC	CASNLGQHSETQYF
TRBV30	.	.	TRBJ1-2	TGTGCCTGGAGCCTAAGCTCGCCGGGAAACTATGGCTACACCTTC	CAWSLSSPGNYGYTF
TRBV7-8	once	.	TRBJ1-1	TGTGCCAGCACCCCGACGGGGGGGAACACTGAAGCTTTCTTT	CASTPTGGNTEAFF
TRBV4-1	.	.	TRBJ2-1	TGCGCCAGCAGCCGGGCAGGAATGACTAGTCTGAATGAGCAGTTCTTC	CASSRAGMTSLNEQFF
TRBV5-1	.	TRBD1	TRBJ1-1	TGCGCCAGCAGCCCCGGGACAGTGAACACTGAAGCTTTCTTT	CASSPGTVNTEAFF
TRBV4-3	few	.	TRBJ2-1	TGCGCCAGCAGCCAAGAGCGGGTGTCTTACAATGAGCAGTTCTTC	CASSQERVSYNEQFF
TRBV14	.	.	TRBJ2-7	TGTGCCAGCAGCCAAAAGATGGGCGGACAATACGAGCAGTACTTC	CASSQKMGGQYEQYF
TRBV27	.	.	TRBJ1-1	TGTGCCAGCAGCGGGGGTAATAGGAACACTGAAGCTTTCTTT	CASSGGNRNTEAFF
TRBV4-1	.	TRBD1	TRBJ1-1	TGCGCCAGCAGCCACCTCGGGACAGGGGGCACTGAAGCTTTCTTT	CASSHLGTGGTEAFF
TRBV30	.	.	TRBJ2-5	TGTGCCTGGAGTGGGACTGCTCGAGAGACCCAGTACTTC	CAWSGTARETQYF
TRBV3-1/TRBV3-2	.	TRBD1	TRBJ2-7	TGTGCCAGCACCAGGGGGCATAGCTCCTACGAGCAGTACTTC	CASTRGHSSYEQYF
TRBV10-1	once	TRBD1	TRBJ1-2	TGCGCCAGCAGTGGGTTACAGGGGATCCAAGGCTATGGCTACACCTTC	CASSGLQGIQGYGYTF
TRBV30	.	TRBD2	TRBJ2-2	TGTGCCTGGAGTACGACAATAGGACTAGCGGGAGGACCCGGGGAGCTGTTTTTT	CAWSTTIGLAGGPGELFF
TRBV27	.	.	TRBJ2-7	TGTGCCAGCAGTTCCCAGGGCAAATTGAACTACGAGCAGTACTTC	CASSSQGKLNYEQYF
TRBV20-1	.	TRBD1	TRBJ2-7	TGCAGTGCTAGTCTAGGACAGGGTGCCTACGAGCAGTACTTC	CSASLGQGAYEQYF
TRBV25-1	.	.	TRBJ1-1	TGTGCCAGCAGTGAGCAGGGATATACTGAAGCTTTCTTT	CASSEQGYTEAFF
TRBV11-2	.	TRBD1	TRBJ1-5	TGTGCCAGCAGCTTCCAGACAGGGGTTCAGCCCCAGCATTTT	CASSFQTGVQPQHF
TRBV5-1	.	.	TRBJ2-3	TGCGCCAGCAGCTTGGTCGGTCGGTTGACAGATACGCAGTATTTT	CASSLVGRLTDTQYF
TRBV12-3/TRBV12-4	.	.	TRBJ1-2	TGTGCCAGCAGGATGGACAAGAACTATGGCTACACCTTC	CASRMDKNYGYTF
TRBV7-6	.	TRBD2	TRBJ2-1	TGTGCCAGCAGCTCACAGGCTAGCGGTAGCTCCTACAATGAGCAGTTCTTC	CASSSQASGSSYNEQFF
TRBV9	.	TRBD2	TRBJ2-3	TGTGCCAGCAGCATAAGCGGGAGGGCCCACACAGATACGCAGTATTTT	CASSISGRAHTDTQYF
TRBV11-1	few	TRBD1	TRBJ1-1	TGTGCCAGCAGCTTAGCCTGGCCGGTGACAGGGGAGAACACTGAAGCTTTCTTT	CASSLAWPVTGENTEAFF
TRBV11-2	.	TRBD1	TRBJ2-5	TGTGCCAGCAGCTTAGTACAGGGGCAAGAGACCCAGTACTTC	CASSLVQGQETQYF
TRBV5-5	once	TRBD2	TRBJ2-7	TGTGCCAGCAGCTTCGGGCTAGCGGGTGCCTCCTACGAGCAGTACTTC	CASSFGLAGASYEQYF
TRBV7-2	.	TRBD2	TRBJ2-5	TGTGCCAGCAGCTTAGCTTGGGCGGGAGAAGAGACCCAGTACTTC	CASSLAWAGEETQYF
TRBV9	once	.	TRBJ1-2	TGTGCCAGCAGCCCTGACAGCAACTATGGCTACACCTTC	CASSPDSNYGYTF
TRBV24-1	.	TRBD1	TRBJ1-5	TGTGCCACCAGTGGCGGGGGACAGGGAAATCAGCCCCAGCATTTT	CATSGGGQGNQPQHF
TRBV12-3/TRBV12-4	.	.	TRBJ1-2	TGTGCCAGCAGTTTAGGGGCCTATGGCTACACCTTC	CASSLGAYGYTF
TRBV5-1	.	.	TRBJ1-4	TGCGCCAGCAGCTTGGGGGGCGGCAATGAAAAACTGTTTTTT	CASSLGGGNEKLFF
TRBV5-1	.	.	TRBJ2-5	TGCGCCAGCAGCTTAACAGTCCAAGAGACCCAGTACTTC	CASSLTVQETQYF
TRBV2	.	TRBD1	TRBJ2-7	TGTGCCAGGGGACAGGGTAGCCACGAGCAGTACTTC	CARGQGSHEQYF
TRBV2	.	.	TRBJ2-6	TGTGCCAGCAGTACAGGGTACTCTGGGGCCAACGTCCTGACTTTC	CASSTGYSGANVLTF
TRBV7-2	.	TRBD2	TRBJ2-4	TGTGCCAGCAGCTCGCTAGCGGGAGGGTTCGGAAACATTCAGTACTTC	CASSSLAGGFGNIQYF
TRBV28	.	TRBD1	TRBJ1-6	TGTGCCAGCAGTTTGGTCGGACAGGGGCTTAATTCACCCCTCCACTTT	CASSLVGQGLNSPLHF
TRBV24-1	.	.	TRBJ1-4	TGTGCCACCAGTGAGAGGAAGAATGAAAAACTGTTTTTT	CATSERKNEKLFF
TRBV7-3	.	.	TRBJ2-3	TGTGCCAGCAGCTTAAACCAGGCTAGCACAGATACGCAGTATTTT	CASSLNQASTDTQYF
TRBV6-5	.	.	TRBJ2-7	TGTGCCAGCAGTTACTCTCCAGGGAACCCATTCGAGCAGTACTTC	CASSYSPGNPFEQYF
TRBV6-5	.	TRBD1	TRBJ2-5	TGTGCCAGCAGTTACTTGACAGGGGGCGTAGAGACCCAGTACTTC	CASSYLTGGVETQYF
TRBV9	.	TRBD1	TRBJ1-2	TGTGCCAGCAGCGTCCGGGACAGGCCGTATGGCTACACCTTC	CASSVRDRPYGYTF
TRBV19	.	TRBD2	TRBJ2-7	TGTGCCAGTAGATTAGCCTCCGGGACTAGCGGCTACGAGCAGTACTTC	CASRLASGTSGYEQYF
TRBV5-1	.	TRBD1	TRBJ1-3	TGCGCCAGCAGCCTCGGGACAGGGCGAAACACCATATATTTT	CASSLGTGRNTIYF
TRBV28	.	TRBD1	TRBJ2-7	TGTGCCAGCAGTTTCTTGGACAGGGGTTGGGAGCAGTACTTC	CASSFLDRGWEQYF
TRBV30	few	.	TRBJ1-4	TGTGCCTGGAGTGTGAGGCTTGGAGAAAAACTGTTTTTT	CAWSVRLGEKLFF
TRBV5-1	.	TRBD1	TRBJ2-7	TGCGCCAGCAGCCCGGGGACAGGAACCTACGAGCAGTACTTC	CASSPGTGTYEQYF
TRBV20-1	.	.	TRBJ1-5	TGCAGTGCTAGTCCCCGCGCGGGAGCCAATCAGCCCCAGCATTTT	CSASPRAGANQPQHF
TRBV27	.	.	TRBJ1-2	TGTGCCAGCAGTCCCTACCCAGAGGCGTTAGGCTACACCTTC	CASSPYPEALGYTF
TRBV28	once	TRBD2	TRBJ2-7	TGTGCCAGCAGTGCTCCCTCTAGCGGCAGCTCCTACGAGCAGTACTTC	CASSAPSSGSSYEQYF
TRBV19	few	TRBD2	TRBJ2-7	TGTGCCAGTAGTATTTCTAGCGGGGGATTCTCCTACGAGCAGTACTTC	CASSISSGGFSYEQYF
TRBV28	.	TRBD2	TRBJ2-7	TGTGCCAGCGTTGGGGCTAGCGGGAGGGTCTACGAGCAGTACTTC	CASVGASGRVYEQYF
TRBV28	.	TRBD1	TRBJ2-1	TGTGCCAGCAGTAGCTCCGGGACAGGAAAGGACAATGAGCAGTTCTTC	CASSSSGTGKDNEQFF
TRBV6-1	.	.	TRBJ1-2	TGTGCCAGCAGTGAATTCGGGGGATATGGCTACACCTTC	CASSEFGGYGYTF
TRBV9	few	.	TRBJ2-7	TGTGCCAGCAGCGCCGGGGGTCTCGCTACCTACGAGCAGTACTTC	CASSAGGLATYEQYF
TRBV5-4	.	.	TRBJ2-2	TGTGCCAGCAGCAGCCCGCGACTACAGAACACCGGGGAGCTGTTTTTT	CASSSPRLQNTGELFF
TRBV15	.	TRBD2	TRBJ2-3	TGTGCCACCAGCAGACCTAGCGGGAGTAGCACAGATACGCAGTATTTT	CATSRPSGSSTDTQYF